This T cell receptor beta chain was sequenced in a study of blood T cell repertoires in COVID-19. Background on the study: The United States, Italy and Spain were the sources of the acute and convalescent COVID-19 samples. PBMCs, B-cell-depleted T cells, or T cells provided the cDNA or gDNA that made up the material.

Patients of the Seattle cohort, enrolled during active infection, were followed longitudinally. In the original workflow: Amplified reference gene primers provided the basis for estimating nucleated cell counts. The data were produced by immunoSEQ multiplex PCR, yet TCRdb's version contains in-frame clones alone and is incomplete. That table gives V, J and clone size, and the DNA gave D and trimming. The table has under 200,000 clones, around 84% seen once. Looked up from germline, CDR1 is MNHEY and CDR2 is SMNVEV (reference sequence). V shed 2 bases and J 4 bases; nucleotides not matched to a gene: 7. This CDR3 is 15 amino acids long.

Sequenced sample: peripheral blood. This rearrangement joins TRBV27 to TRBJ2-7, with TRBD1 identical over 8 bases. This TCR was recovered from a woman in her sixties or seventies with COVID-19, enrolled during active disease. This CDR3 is CASSLDRQGAYEQYF. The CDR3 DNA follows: TGTGCCAGCAGTTTAGACCGGCAGGGGGCTTACGAGCAGTACTTC.